One sample yielded the 10 T cell receptor beta chains listed below, sequenced in a study of T cell responses to AZD1222 COVID-19 vaccine. The assay was immunoSEQ multiplex PCR, and TCRdb's table has in-frame clones only and misses some. Of approximately 140,000 clones in the sample, over 75% were seen once. Source: peripheral blood, taken on day 0 of AZD1222 vaccination. These receptors originate from an adult in good health.

The gene calls are TRBV24-1 and TRBJ2-7, with D perhaps TRBD1 or TRBD2 (5 bases each). The germline CDR1 and CDR2 sequences are KGHDR and SFDVKD. The CDR3 spans 11 residues. The V end was cut by 1 base, the J end by 9 bases, with 6 bases between. CDR3 sequence reads: CATSDFGGQYF. The DNA of the CDR3 is TGTGCCACCAGTGATTTTGGGGGGCAGTACTTC.

The table lists this clone with a count of one. J is TRBJ2-1 and V is TRBV13; D not resolved. This CDR3 spans 16 amino acids. The germline V and J ends were trimmed by 5 bases and 0 bases, with 14 bases remaining between them. The germline V gene encodes CDR1 PRHDT and CDR2 FYEKMQ (reference sequence). The CDR3 DNA sequence: TGTGCCAGCAGCGACTTCAGGTTCAGCTCCTACAATGAGCAGTTCTTC. Protein: CASSDFRFSSYNEQFF.

This chain uses TRBV12-5 with TRBJ1-5, with 7 positions matching TRBD1. The CDR3 runs to 17 residues. Germline CDR1 LGHNT, CDR2 FRNRAP. Trimming removed 3 bases from V and 6 bases from J; junction bases left unmatched: 14. CDR3 coding DNA: TGTGCTAGTGGTTTTCAAGGGCCAGGGGGGTATAGTCAGCCCCAGCATTTT. This translates into CASGFQGPGGYSQPQHF.

The chain employs TRBV7-3 and TRBJ2-7; 8 nucleotides align to TRBD1. The length of the CDR3 is 14 residues. Germline trimming cut 2 bases from V and 5 bases from J; bases unmatched to any gene: 5. Germline CDR1 and CDR2: SGHTA and FQGTGA. The CDR3 DNA sequence: TGTGCCAGCAGCTTAGTCAGGGGGCACCACGAGCAGTACTTC. Residues: CASSLVRGHHEQYF.

The rearrangement joins TRBV20-1 to TRBJ2-1, with 9 bases fitting TRBD1. J lost 7 bases, V lost 3 bases, and 13 bases had no gene match. The germline CDR1 and CDR2 sequences are DFQATT and SNEGSKA (reference sequence). This CDR3 has 16 residues. The chain's CDR3 is CSASAIPGQGRNEQFF. CDR3 nucleotide sequence: TGCAGTGCTAGTGCCATACCGGGACAGGGTAGGAATGAGCAGTTCTTC.

This chain joins TRBV6-4 and TRBJ2-2, with TRBD1 identical over 8 bases. CDR1 and CDR2 (germline): MRHNA, SNTAGT. Trimming removed 5 bases from V and 2 bases from J; junction bases left unmatched: 4. The CDR3 runs to 15 residues. The CDR3: CASSPGTGNTGELFF. CDR3 DNA sequence: TGTGCCAGCAGTCCAGGGACAGGTAACACCGGGGAGCTGTTTTTT.

The chain couples TRBV11-2 to TRBJ1-2, with D possibly TRBD1 on 5 matching bases. This CDR3 has 13 amino acids. The V and J ends lost 1 base and 8 bases respectively, with 11 bases between them. Germline lookup yields CDR1 SGHAT and CDR2 FQNNGV. DNA of the CDR3: TGTGCCAGCAGCTTAGCCAGGGATGGAGGCTACACCTTC. Translation: CASSLARDGGYTF.

V and J are TRBV5-5 and TRBJ2-5; 9 bases line up with TRBD1. J was trimmed by 1 base and V by 2 bases; bases with no gene match: 6. Germline V gene sequence: CDR1 SGHKS, CDR2 YYEKEE (reference sequence). The CDR3 totals 16 residues. The chain's CDR3 is CASSFRDRDVQETQYF. CDR3 nucleotides: TGTGCCAGCAGCTTCCGGGACAGGGATGTCCAAGAGACCCAGTACTTC.

This clone was recorded a few times. The CDR3 bases are TGTGCCAGCAGTTACCTTTGGGGACAGGGGAGGGAGCAGTACTTC. Its translation: CASSYLWGQGREQYF. This chain connects TRBV6-5 to TRBJ2-7, with 10 positions matching TRBD1. The CDR3 covers 15 residues. Losses at the gene ends were 2 bases for V and 7 bases for J; bases not matched to a gene: 8. Germline V gene lookup returns CDR1 MNHEY and CDR2 SVGAGI.

This chain joins TRBV12-3 or TRBV12-4 and TRBJ2-1; D is ambiguous. This CDR3 spans 10 amino acids. V was clipped by 3 bases and J by 6 bases, with 0 bases between them. This CDR3 is CASSFNEQFF. Here the CDR3 DNA reads TGTGCCAGCAGTTTCAATGAGCAGTTCTTC.